The clone carrying this T cell receptor (beta chain) was counted once. The CDR3 spans 13 residues. Trimming took off 1 base at V and 5 bases at J, with 12 bases between the two ends. Germline V gives CDR1 GTSNPN, CDR2 SVGIG (reference sequence). Original methodology: From ImmunoSEQ came sequences covering only the junction and carrying no quality scores, so filtering differed. The table came from immunoSEQ multiplex PCR; TCRdb's copy has only in-frame clones and leaves some out. The V and J calls and clone size come from that table; D and trimming were worked out from the DNA. The repertoire includes fewer than 1 million clones, approximately 97% of them detected once, and about 0.25% sits in the top ten. As defined, naive CD8 cells were CD45RO-negative and positively selected for CCR7, with terminally differentiated effector memory CD45RA+ cells excluded. This specimen belongs to a study of shared clonotypes between healthy human individuals.

This TCR came from a man aged 25-40 years in good health. The genes are TRBV30 and TRBJ2-7; D gene ambiguous. Sequencing was carried out using naive CD8+ T cells sorted from blood. CDR3 coding DNA: TGTGCCTGGAGTGAGGGCCTCGGCCACGAGCAGTACTTC. Translated, it gives CAWSEGLGHEQYF.